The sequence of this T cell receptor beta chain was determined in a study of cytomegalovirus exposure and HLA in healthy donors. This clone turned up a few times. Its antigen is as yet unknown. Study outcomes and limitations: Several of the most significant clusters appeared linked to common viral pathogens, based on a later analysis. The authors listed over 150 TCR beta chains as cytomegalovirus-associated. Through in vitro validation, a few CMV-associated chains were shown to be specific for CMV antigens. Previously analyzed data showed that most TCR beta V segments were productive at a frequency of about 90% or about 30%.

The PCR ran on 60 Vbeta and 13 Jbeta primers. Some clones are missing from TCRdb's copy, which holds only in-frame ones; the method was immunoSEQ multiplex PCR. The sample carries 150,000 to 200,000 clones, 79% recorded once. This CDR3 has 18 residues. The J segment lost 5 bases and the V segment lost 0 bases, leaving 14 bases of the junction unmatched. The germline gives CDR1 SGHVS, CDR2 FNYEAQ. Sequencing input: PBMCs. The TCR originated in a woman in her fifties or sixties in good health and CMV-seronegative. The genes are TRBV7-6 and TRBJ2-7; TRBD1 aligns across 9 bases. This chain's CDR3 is CASSLASSLDRGVNEQYF. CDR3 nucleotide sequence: TGTGCCAGCAGCTTAGCCTCCTCTCTAGACAGGGGGGTAAACGAGCAGTACTTC.